The T cell receptor (beta chain) under discussion was sequenced for a study of beta chain features in type 1 diabetes (dated by TCRdb to the late 2010s). About the investigation overall: Mean age, gender distribution, total cell number and subset yield were not different between patients and healthy donors. The study compared the TCRB repertoires of sorted circulating CD4+ T cell subsets in recently diagnosed type 1 diabetes patients with those in matched healthy donors. Regulatory and stem cell-like memory subsets were obtained from only 8 patients and about 8 healthy donors, while naive and central memory subsets were obtained from all 30 or so donors. A total of some 110 million sorted cells were examined across all samples, and a strong correlation was observed between cell number per subset and RNA yield.

CDR3 length: 15 amino acids, cysteine to phenylalanine. Of the read, only the CDR3 DNA is kept; its 45 bases are in frame from base 1. Sequences SGHTA (CDR1) and FQGNSA (CDR2) are obtained from the germline V gene. Trimming accounts for 6 bases at V and 0 bases at J, while the number of junction bases matched to no gene is 4. Each donor gave one peripheral blood draw, averaging approximately 0.12 L, which was collected into heparinised tubes. A BD FACSAria II was used to sort naive, central memory, regulatory and stem cell-like memory CD4+ T cells with a panel that included CD45RO, CCR7, CD25, CD127, CD95 and CD27. Purity was above 95% for every sorted population. PBMCs were isolated immediately by Lymphoprep density gradient centrifugation and stained directly without culture. To minimize batch effects, samples were stained and sorted in pairs, one healthy donor with one patient per experiment. The High Capacity cDNA Reverse Transcription Kit was used to reverse transcribe all of the isolated RNA, meaning that expressed TCRB transcripts were what got sequenced. Naive, central memory and regulatory T cell samples underwent deep immunoSEQ sequencing, averaging about 3.3 million total reads per sample. Sorted cells were lysed in RLT buffer and RNA was extracted with DNase-treated RNeasy Micro or Mini kits, depending on cell number. To prevent cross-contamination, every cell subset was processed on its own, while patient and healthy donor samples were processed together. The immunoSEQ multiplex PCR was used to amplify TCRB sequences from cDNA, yielding 87-bp fragments that span the CDR3 region. Sequencing of the amplicons was done on the Illumina HiSeq platform. As for the original processing: PCR bias was corrected computationally using synthetic template baselines, and reads within Hamming distance 2 were collapsed, with unmergeable singletons discarded. Reads were aligned against IMGT so that V, D and J genes, CDR3 length and insertions or deletions at six rearrangement sites could be assigned. Clonotype counts were normalized to sorted cell number within each subset before computing true diversity and Gini coefficients with the tcR R package. Repertoire sharing was quantified using the overlap coefficient calculated on TCRB nucleotide sequences. The table comes from immuneACCESS by way of TCRdb, which keeps in-frame sequences with V and J called. Part of the clones is missing from these tables; in studies checked, under half for an unresolved V gene and the rest for unknown reasons. V and J calls and clone size are copied from that table; D and trimming were computed from the DNA. The sample contains roughly 300,000 clones, 6.5% to 10% of them found a single time. The ten largest account for around 0.45% of the sample.

The investigation overall reported the following: At VDJ recombination sites, type 1 diabetes patients had fewer insertions and more deleted nucleotides, which implies abnormalities in thymic rearrangement. Naive, central memory and regulatory TCRB repertoires appeared to be more alike among patients than among healthy donors. Sequencing cDNA rather than genomic DNA could over-represent highly expressing activated cells, although activation and CD3 levels did not differ between groups. Because the HLA sub-analyses included only small numbers of individuals, any influence of HLA type on TCRB rearrangement was left unresolved. A moderate but significant shortening of TCRB CDR3 length was observed in type 1 diabetes patients in all four CD4+ subsets. PCR may preferentially amplify shorter templates, but because patient and control samples were amplified and corrected together, any resulting skew would affect both groups equally.

Points on this clone: Which antigen it targets is not known. The input lacks base qualities; no much larger clone sits a single base away.

The clonotype was recovered from a woman between 18 and 29 years old in good health. The chain uses TRBV7-2 and TRBJ1-3, with 8 bases in between that match TRBD1. Sequenced: central memory CD4+ T cells from blood. CDR3 sequence: CASRLQGVSGNTIYF. The nucleotide sequence reads as follows: TGTGCCAGCAGGTTACAGGGGGTCTCTGGAAACACCATATATTTT.